The 27 T cell receptor beta chains reported below all come from one sample, sequenced in a study of blood T cell repertoires in COVID-19. Clones were sequenced by immunoSEQ multiplex PCR, and TCRdb holds only the in-frame ones, with some missing. The data contain roughly 230,000 clones, 82% of them singletons. The sample was PBMCs or T cells enriched from blood (not recorded which). The receptor source for this set is a woman aged 55-69 years who had recovered from COVID-19.

The rearrangement joins TRBV5-1 to TRBJ2-4; 8 positions match TRBD2. J was trimmed by 7 bases and V by 4 bases; bases with no gene match: 7. The CDR3 consists of 14 residues. CDR1 and CDR2 (germline): SGHRS, YFSETQ. The CDR3 coding sequence is TGCGCCAGCAGCCCGGGAGGGGGAGAGAACATTCAGTACTTC. Residues: CASSPGGGENIQYF.

The gene calls are TRBV14 and TRBJ1-1; D is unclear. V was trimmed by 0 bases and J by 5 bases, leaving 10 bases between them. CDR3 length equals 14 residues. Germline V lookup: CDR1 SGHDN, CDR2 FVKESK. CDR3 sequence reads: CASSQETAGTEAFF. DNA for the CDR3: TGTGCCAGCAGCCAAGAAACTGCGGGGACTGAAGCTTTCTTT.

For the CDR3, the DNA is TGTGCCAGCAGCTACATGGGACAGGGGCTGGGGGAGCTGTTTTTT. It codes for CASSYMGQGLGELFF. The rearrangement joins TRBV7-9 to TRBJ2-2; 10 bases are shared with TRBD1. J lost 8 bases, V lost 4 bases, and 7 bases had no gene match. Per the germline V gene, CDR1 is SEHNR and CDR2 is FQNEAQ (reference sequence). The CDR3 spans 15 residues.

V and J are TRBV5-4 and TRBJ1-3; possibly TRBD1 for D (6 bases). Germline V gene data show CDR1 as SGHNT and CDR2 as YYREEE (reference sequence). The CDR3 spans 15 residues. V lost 0 bases, J lost 2 bases, and 9 bases lay in between. The CDR3 loop reads CASSLGGGTGNTIYF. The CDR3, as DNA: TGTGCCAGCAGCTTGGGGGGGGGCACTGGAAACACCATATATTTT.

The rearrangement uses TRBV6-5 and TRBJ2-7; the D is unclear. CDR1 is MNHEY and CDR2 is SVGAGI in the germline V gene. The CDR3 totals 15 residues. V was clipped by 0 bases and J by 6 bases, with 15 bases between them. The CDR3 here is CASSYSSPYPTEQYF. For the CDR3, the DNA is TGTGCCAGCAGTTACTCGAGTCCTTACCCAACCGAGCAGTACTTC.

The sample holds many counts of this clone. J is TRBJ1-6 and V is TRBV19, with 9 bases identical to TRBD1. Germline trimming cut 8 bases from V and 9 bases from J; bases unmatched to any gene: 8. This CDR3 contains 14 residues. CDR1 is LNHDA and CDR2 is SQIVND in the germline V gene (reference sequence). The CDR3 spells CASDRGESGSPLHF. Here the CDR3 DNA reads TGTGCCAGTGACAGGGGGGAGAGTGGTTCACCCCTCCACTTT.

The chain carries TRBV5-1 and TRBJ2-1, with 11 bases aligning to TRBD2. CDR3 length: 16 amino acids. V was pared by 0 bases and J by 6 bases, with 5 bases of the junction left unmatched. The germline V gene has CDR1 SGHRS and CDR2 YFSETQ. CDR3 in DNA: TGCGCCAGCAGCTTGGTTAGCGGGGGGGCCGGCAATGAGCAGTTCTTC. Its protein is CASSLVSGGAGNEQFF.

Many counts were recorded for this clone. The rearrangement uses TRBV27 and TRBJ2-7; 10 bases are shared with TRBD2. CDR3 size: 16 residues. CDR1 is MNHEY, CDR2 SMNVEV, per germline (reference sequence). V lost 4 bases, J lost 1 base, and 7 bases stayed unmatched. The CDR3 protein is CASSSWSGGGSYEQYF. The CDR3 DNA sequence: TGTGCCAGCAGTTCCTGGAGCGGGGGGGGGTCCTACGAGCAGTACTTC.

The chain employs TRBV9 and TRBJ2-5; 11 bases line up with TRBD2. Germline V CDR1 and CDR2: SGDLS, YYNGEE. The junction had 6 bases not matched to a gene; V was cut back by 6 bases and J by 2 bases. This CDR3 spans 15 amino acids. CDR3 sequence (DNA): TGTGCCAGCACCCCTAGCGGGGGGCAGCAAGAGACCCAGTACTTC. It yields the protein CASTPSGGQQETQYF. Together with reference TRBV9 and TRBJ2-5, the CDR3 gives the full variable domain: DSGVTQTPKHLITATGQRVTLRCSPRSGDLSVYWYQQSLDQGLQFLIQYYNGEERAKGNILERFSAQQFPDLHSELNLSSLELGDSALYFCASTPSGGQQETQYFGPGTRLLVL.

The chain couples TRBV19 to TRBJ2-1, with 10 bases aligning to TRBD2. Germline-derived CDR1 and CDR2 are LNHDA and SQIVND (reference sequence). Trimming removed 4 bases from V and 6 bases from J; junction bases left unmatched: 18. CDR3 length equals 19 residues. The CDR3 coding sequence is TGTGCCAGTAGTACTCGGGGTGGGGGACTAGCGCCTCAGGGCAATGAGCAGTTCTTC. Protein: CASSTRGGGLAPQGNEQFF.

This clone was seen just once. The J gene is TRBJ1-5, the V gene TRBV19; D is unresolved. V lost 7 bases and J lost 4, with 8 bases in between. The CDR3 sequence is 12 residues long. Germline CDR1 reads LNHDA; CDR2 reads SQIVND (reference sequence). The CDR3 DNA is TGTGCCAGTAAGGAGTTAAATCAGCCCCAGCATTTT. Its translation is CASKELNQPQHF.

In this sample, this clone turned up a few times. The chain carries TRBV10-3 and TRBJ2-3; no firm D call. Germline V gene data show CDR1 as ENHRY and CDR2 as SYGVKD. V lost 5 bases to trimming and J lost 0 bases, with 3 bases between them. The CDR3 spans 12 residues. The CDR3 region is CAISPSTDTQYF. The DNA for the CDR3 is TGTGCCATCAGTCCTAGCACAGATACGCAGTATTTT.

The chain has TRBV6-2 or TRBV6-3 and TRBJ2-7, with D uncertain. Germline CDR1 MNHEY, CDR2 SVGEGT. The CDR3 covers 13 residues. Trimming removed 4 bases at V and 5 bases at J, with 12 bases between. CDR3: CASSSLRGNEQYF. CDR3 DNA sequence: TGTGCCAGCAGTTCGCTGAGAGGCAACGAGCAGTACTTC.

This chain connects TRBV19 to TRBJ1-2; 12 bases line up with TRBD1. Germline CDR1 LNHDA, CDR2 SQIVND (reference sequence). The CDR3 is 18 amino acids. V dropped 5 bases and J dropped 6; count of bases not matched to a gene: 16. For the CDR3, the DNA is TGTGCCAGTAGTGCAAGACGCCTAGGGACAGGGGGCAAGGATGGCTACACCTTC. Protein sequence: CASSARRLGTGGKDGYTF.

CDR3 in amino acids: CASSLRTAGSNEQFF. The CDR3 coding sequence is TGTGCCAGCAGCTTAAGGACAGCTGGGAGCAATGAGCAGTTCTTC. This chain links TRBV7-2 with TRBJ2-1, with TRBD1 as a possible D gene (6 bases). The V gene's germline CDR1 is SGHTA and CDR2 FQGNSA. CDR3 length equals 15 residues. The V end lost 2 bases, the J end lost 6 bases, and 14 bases lay between the germline ends.

The chain uses TRBV12-3 or TRBV12-4 and TRBJ1-1; D remains ambiguous. CDR3 length: 13 amino acids. The germline V and J ends were trimmed by 5 bases and 1 base, with 8 bases remaining between them. CDR3 in amino acids: CASSSRGNTEAFF. Written as DNA, the CDR3 is TGTGCCAGCAGTAGCCGGGGGAACACTGAAGCTTTCTTT.

The chain employs TRBV30 and TRBJ2-5; possible D gene TRBD2, 5 bases. CDR1 GTSNPN and CDR2 SVGIG come from the germline V gene (reference sequence). This CDR3 contains 13 residues. Trimming took off 2 bases at V and 5 bases at J, with 12 bases between the two ends. The CDR3 loop reads CAWSPGVLETQYF. CDR3 in DNA: TGTGCCTGGAGTCCCGGGGTGTTGGAGACCCAGTACTTC. Supplemented by reference TRBV30 and TRBJ2-5, the full variable domain reads SQTIHQWPATLVQPVGSPLSLECTVEGTSNPNLYWYRQAAGRGLQLLFYSVGIGQISSEVPQNLSASRPQDRQFILSSKKLLLSDSGFYLCAWSPGVLETQYFGPGTRLLVL.

The chain links TRBV6-5 to TRBJ2-5, with 8 bases lining up with TRBD2. CDR1 is MNHEY, CDR2 SVGAGI, per germline. Trimming at V came to 5 bases and at J to 1 base, leaving 3 bases not matched to a gene. CDR3 length: 14 amino acids. CDR3 DNA: TGTGCCAGCAGTCCAACTAGCGGCCAAGAGACCCAGTACTTC. Translation gives CASSPTSGQETQYF.

V and J are TRBV7-9 and TRBJ2-3; 9 bases are shared with TRBD1. Germline CDR1 is SEHNR and CDR2 is FQNEAQ (reference sequence). CDR3 size: 14 residues. V shed 4 bases and J 3 bases; nucleotides not matched to a gene: 2. This CDR3 is CASSYGQGTDTQYF. For the CDR3, the DNA is TGTGCCAGCAGCTACGGACAGGGGACAGATACGCAGTATTTT.

This rearrangement joins TRBV11-2 to TRBJ2-5; 7 nucleotides align to TRBD2. This CDR3 has 13 residues. Germline CDR1 SGHAT, CDR2 FQNNGV. Germline trimming cut 6 bases from V and 4 bases from J; bases unmatched to any gene: 5. The CDR3 reads CASRFGGGETQYF. The CDR3 nucleotides are TGTGCCAGCAGATTTGGGGGGGGAGAGACCCAGTACTTC.

The chain uses TRBV9 and TRBJ1-2; maybe TRBD1 (5 bases). This CDR3 has 14 amino acids. Deletions cut 0 bases from V and 8 bases from J, with 14 bases between. The germline V gene encodes CDR1 SGDLS and CDR2 YYNGEE. CDR3 DNA sequence: TGTGCCAGCAGCGTAGATAAGGGGTTGAAAGGCTACACCTTC. Protein product: CASSVDKGLKGYTF.

This clone is a singleton in its sample. The rearrangement links TRBV29-1 to TRBJ1-3, with 9 bases that match TRBD1. Germline trimming cut 7 bases from V and 5 bases from J; bases unmatched to any gene: 3. Germline CDR1 and CDR2: SQVTM and ANQGSEA. There are 12 residues in the CDR3. The CDR3 DNA sequence: TGCAGCGGGGGACAGGGACGAAACACCATATATTTT. This encodes CSGGQGRNTIYF.

The chain combines TRBV2 with TRBJ2-7; 8 bases are a match to TRBD2. Germline trimming cut 2 bases from V and 3 bases from J; bases unmatched to any gene: 6. The CDR3 has 15 residues. The germline V gene has CDR1 SNHLY and CDR2 FYNNEI. In DNA, the CDR3 is TGTGCCAGCAGTGAAAGACGGGGGGGCGACTACGAGCAGTACTTC. Encoded protein: CASSERRGGDYEQYF.

The chain joins TRBV3-1 (or the pseudogene TRBV3-2) to TRBJ2-7, with D perhaps matching TRBD2 (6 bases). Germline V lookup: CDR1 LGHDT, CDR2 YNNKEL (reference sequence). V lost 5 bases, J lost 0 bases, and 14 bases lay in between. The CDR3 spans 15 residues. CDR3: CASSVGTASSYEQYF. In DNA, the CDR3 is TGTGCCAGCAGCGTCGGGACTGCCAGCTCCTACGAGCAGTACTTC.

The genes are TRBV20-1 and TRBJ2-1, with D unclear. Germline loops: CDR1 DFQATT, CDR2 SNEGSKA (reference sequence). Trimming removed 6 bases at V and 7 bases at J, with 7 bases between. The CDR3 has 10 residues. The CDR3: CSALANEQFF. In nucleotides, the CDR3 is TGCAGTGCACTTGCTAATGAGCAGTTCTTC.

This clone was counted once. This rearrangement joins TRBV6-5 to TRBJ1-1; TRBD1 might be the D (5 bases). The germline V gene has CDR1 MNHEY and CDR2 SVGAGI. The V end lost 7 bases, the J end lost 1 base, and 13 bases lay between the germline ends. The CDR3 runs 14 residues. The CDR3 DNA reads TGTGCCAGCACGACTGACAGAAGGAACACTGAAGCTTTCTTT. This codes for CASTTDRRNTEAFF.

J is TRBJ2-5 and V is TRBV5-4; D might be TRBD1 (5 bases). The germline gives CDR1 SGHNT, CDR2 YYREEE (reference sequence). Deletions cut 2 bases from V and 4 bases from J, with 6 bases between. The CDR3 has 12 amino acids. For the CDR3, the DNA is TGTGCCAGCAGCTTTGACAGAGAGACCCAGTACTTC. Translated: CASSFDRETQYF. Using reference TRBV5-4 and TRBJ2-5 for the parts outside the CDR3, the full variable domain is ETGVTQSPTHLIKTRGQQVTLRCSSQSGHNTVSWYQQALGQGPQFIFQYYREEENGRGNFPPRFSGLQFPNYSSELNVNALELDDSALYLCASSFDRETQYFGPGTRLLVL.